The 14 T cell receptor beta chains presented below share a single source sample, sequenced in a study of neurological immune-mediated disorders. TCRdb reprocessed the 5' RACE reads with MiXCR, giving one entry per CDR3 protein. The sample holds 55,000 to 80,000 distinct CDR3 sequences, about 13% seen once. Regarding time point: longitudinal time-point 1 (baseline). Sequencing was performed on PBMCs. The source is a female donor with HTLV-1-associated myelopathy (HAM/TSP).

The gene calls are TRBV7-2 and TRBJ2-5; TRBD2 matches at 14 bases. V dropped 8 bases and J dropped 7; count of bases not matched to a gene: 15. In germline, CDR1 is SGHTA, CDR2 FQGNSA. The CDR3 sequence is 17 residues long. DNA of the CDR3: TGTGCCAGCTCTTTGAATCCGGGACTAGCGGGGGCGGGGACCCAGTACTTC. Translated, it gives CASSLNPGLAGAGTQYF.

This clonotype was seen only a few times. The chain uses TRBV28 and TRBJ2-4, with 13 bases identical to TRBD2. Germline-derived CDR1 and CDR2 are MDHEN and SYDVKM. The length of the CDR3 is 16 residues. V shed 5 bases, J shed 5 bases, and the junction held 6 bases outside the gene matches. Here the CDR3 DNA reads TGTGCCAGCAGTCCCGGGACTAGCGGGGCCCAAAACATTCAGTACTTC. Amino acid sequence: CASSPGTSGAQNIQYF.

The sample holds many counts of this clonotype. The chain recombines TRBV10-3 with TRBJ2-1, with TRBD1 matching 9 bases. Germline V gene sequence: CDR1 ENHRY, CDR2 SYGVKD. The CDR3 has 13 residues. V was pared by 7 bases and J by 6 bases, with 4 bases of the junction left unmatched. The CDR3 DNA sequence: TGTGCCATCACTTCGACAGGGGGCAATGAGCAGTTCTTC. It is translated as CAITSTGGNEQFF.

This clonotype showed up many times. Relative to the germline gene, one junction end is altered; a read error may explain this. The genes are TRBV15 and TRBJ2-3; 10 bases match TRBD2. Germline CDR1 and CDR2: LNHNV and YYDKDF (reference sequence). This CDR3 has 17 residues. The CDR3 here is CATSRDRLAGATDTQYF. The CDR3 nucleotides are TGTGCTACCAGCAGAGATCGGCTAGCGGGAGCCACAGATACGCAGTATTTT.

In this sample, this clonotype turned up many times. CDR3 residues: CASSYGQKETQYF. CDR3 nucleotides: TGTGCCAGCAGTTACGGGCAGAAGGAGACCCAGTACTTC. The chain has TRBV6-6 and TRBJ2-5; D not certain. The CDR3 has 13 amino acids. The germline V gene encodes CDR1 MNHNY and CDR2 SVGAGI (reference sequence). Trimming removed 2 bases at V and 5 bases at J, with 9 bases between.

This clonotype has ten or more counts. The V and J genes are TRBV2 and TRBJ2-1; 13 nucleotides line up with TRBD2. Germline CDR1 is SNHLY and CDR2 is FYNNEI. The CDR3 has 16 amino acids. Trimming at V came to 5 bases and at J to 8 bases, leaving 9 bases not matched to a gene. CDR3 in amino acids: CASSYGLAGAPYEQFF. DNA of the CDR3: TGTGCCAGCAGTTACGGACTAGCGGGGGCCCCCTATGAGCAGTTCTTC.

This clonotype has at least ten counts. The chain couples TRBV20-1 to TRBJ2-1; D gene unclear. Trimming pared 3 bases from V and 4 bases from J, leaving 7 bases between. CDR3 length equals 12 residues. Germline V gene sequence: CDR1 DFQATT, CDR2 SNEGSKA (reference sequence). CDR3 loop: CSARLDYNEQFF. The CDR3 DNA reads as TGCAGTGCTAGGTTAGATTACAATGAGCAGTTCTTC.

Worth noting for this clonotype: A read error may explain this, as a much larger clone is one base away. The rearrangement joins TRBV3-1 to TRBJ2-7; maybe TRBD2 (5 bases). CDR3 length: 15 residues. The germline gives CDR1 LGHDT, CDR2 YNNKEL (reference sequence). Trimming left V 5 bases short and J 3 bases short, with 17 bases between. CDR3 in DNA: TGTGCCAGCAGCGGAGACCGGGGTCCCTACTACGAGCAGTACTTC. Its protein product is CASSGDRGPYYEQYF.

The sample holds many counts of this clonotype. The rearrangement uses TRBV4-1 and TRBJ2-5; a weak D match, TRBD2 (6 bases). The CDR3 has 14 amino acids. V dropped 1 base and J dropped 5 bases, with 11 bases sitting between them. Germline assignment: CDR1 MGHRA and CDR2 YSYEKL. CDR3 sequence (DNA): TGCGCCAGCAGCCAAGTACTAGCTGGGGAGACCCAGTACTTC. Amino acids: CASSQVLAGETQYF.

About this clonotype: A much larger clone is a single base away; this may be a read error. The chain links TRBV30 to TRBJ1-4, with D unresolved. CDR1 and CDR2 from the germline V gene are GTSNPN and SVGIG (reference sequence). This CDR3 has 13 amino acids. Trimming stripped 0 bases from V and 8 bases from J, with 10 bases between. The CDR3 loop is CAWSVCGNEKLFF. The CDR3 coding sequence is TGTGCCTGGAGTGTTTGCGGTAACGAAAAACTGTTTTTT.

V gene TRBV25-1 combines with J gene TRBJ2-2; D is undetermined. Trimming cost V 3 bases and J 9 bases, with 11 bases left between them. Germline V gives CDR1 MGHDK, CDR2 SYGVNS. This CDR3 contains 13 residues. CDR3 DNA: TGTGCCAGCAGTGAGGGCCCCCGTCGGGAGCTGTTTTTT. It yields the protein CASSEGPRRELFF.

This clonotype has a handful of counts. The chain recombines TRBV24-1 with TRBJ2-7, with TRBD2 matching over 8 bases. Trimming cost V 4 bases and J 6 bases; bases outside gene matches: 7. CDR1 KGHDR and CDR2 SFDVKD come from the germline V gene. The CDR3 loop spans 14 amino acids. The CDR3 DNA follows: TGTGCCACCAGTGAGGGGACTAGTCCCGCCGAGCAGTACTTC. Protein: CATSEGTSPAEQYF.

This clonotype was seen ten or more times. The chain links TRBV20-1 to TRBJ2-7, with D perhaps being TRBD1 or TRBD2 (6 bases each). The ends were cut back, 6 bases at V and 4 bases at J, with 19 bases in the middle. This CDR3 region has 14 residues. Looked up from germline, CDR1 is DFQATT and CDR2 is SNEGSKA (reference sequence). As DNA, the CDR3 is TGCAGTGCCAGCCGTGGGGGGCTATATTACGAGCAGTACTTC. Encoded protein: CSASRGGLYYEQYF.

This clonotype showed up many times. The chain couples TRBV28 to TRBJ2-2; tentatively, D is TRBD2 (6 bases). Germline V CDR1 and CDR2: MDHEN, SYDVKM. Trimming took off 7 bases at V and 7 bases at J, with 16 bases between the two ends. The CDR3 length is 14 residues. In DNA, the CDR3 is TGTGCCAGCATATCTCTTTCCGGGGGCGGGGAGCTGTTTTTT. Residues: CASISLSGGGELFF.